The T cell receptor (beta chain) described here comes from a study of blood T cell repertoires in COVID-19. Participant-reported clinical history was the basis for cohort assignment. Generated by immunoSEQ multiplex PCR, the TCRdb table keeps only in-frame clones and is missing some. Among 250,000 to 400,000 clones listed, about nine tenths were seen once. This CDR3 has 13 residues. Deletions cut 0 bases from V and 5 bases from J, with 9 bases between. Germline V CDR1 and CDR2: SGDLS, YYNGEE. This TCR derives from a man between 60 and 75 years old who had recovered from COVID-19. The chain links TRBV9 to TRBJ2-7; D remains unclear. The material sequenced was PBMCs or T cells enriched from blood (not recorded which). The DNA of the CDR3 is TGTGCCAGCAGCGTAGTTCCGAGGAACGAGCAGTACTTC. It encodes CASSVVPRNEQYF.